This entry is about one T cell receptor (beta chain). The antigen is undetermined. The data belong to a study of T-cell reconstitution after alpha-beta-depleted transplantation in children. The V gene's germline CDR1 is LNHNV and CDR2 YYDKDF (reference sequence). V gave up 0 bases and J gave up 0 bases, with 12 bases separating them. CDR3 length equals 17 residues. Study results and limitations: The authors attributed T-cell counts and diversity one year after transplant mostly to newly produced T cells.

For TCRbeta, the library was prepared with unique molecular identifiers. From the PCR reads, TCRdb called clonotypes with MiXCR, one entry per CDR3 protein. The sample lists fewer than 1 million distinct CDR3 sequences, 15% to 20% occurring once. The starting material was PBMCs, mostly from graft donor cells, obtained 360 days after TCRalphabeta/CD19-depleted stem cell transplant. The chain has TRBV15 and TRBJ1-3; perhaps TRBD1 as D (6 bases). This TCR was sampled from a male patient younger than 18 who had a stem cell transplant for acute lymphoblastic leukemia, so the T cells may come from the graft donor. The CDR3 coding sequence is TGTGCCACCAGCAGAGATTGGGGGGGCATCTCTGGAAACACCATATATTTT. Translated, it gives CATSRDWGGISGNTIYF. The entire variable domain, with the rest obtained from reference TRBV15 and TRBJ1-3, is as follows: DAMVIQNPRYQVTQFGKPVTLSCSQTLNHNVMYWYQQKSSQAPKLLFHYYDKDFNNEADTPDNFQSRRPNTSFCFLDIRSPGLGDTAMYLCATSRDWGGISGNTIYFGEGSWLTVV.